The 16 T cell receptor beta chains below come from one sample, sequenced in a study of blood T cell repertoires in COVID-19. Sequencing was performed with immunoSEQ multiplex PCR; in TCRdb, only in-frame clones are kept and a portion is missing. The sample yields over 450,000 clones, roughly nine tenths seen once. The sequenced sample consisted of peripheral blood. These receptors all stem from a man aged 18 to 30 with COVID-19, enrolled during active disease.

This chain uses TRBV6-5 with TRBJ2-6, with D maybe TRBD2 (5 bases). CDR3 size: 15 residues. V shed 9 bases and J shed 0 bases, with 12 bases lying between them. CDR1 is MNHEY, CDR2 SVGAGI, per germline. The CDR3 nucleotides read TGTGCCAGTAAGACGGGGTACTCTGGGGCCAACGTCCTGACTTTC. It codes for CASKTGYSGANVLTF.

V and J are TRBV2 and TRBJ2-1; 12 bases are shared with TRBD2. V shed 6 bases and J 9 bases; nucleotides not matched to a gene: 9. This CDR3 has 15 residues. CDR1 and CDR2 (germline): SNHLY, FYNNEI. The CDR3 protein is CASRFYASGRGEQFF. CDR3 nucleotides: TGTGCCAGCAGATTCTACGCTAGCGGGAGGGGTGAGCAGTTCTTC. The whole variable domain, remainder taken from reference TRBV2 and TRBJ2-1, is EPEVTQTPSHQVTQMGQEVILRCVPISNHLYFYWYRQILGQKVEFLVSFYNNEISEKSEIFDDQFSVERPDGSNFTLKIRSTKLEDSAMYFCASRFYASGRGEQFFGPGTRLTVL.

This clone was seen only once. CDR3 sequence (DNA): TGTGCCAGCAGCGTCGGACTACGGGAGACCCAGTACTTC. Residues: CASSVGLRETQYF. The J gene is TRBJ2-5, the V gene TRBV7-3, with D possibly matching TRBD2 (6 bases). Germline CDR1 and CDR2: SGHTA and FQGTGA. The CDR3 is 13 residues long. Deletions cut 5 bases from V and 5 bases from J, with 12 bases between.

The chain employs TRBV21-1 and TRBJ1-2. TRBV21-1 is noted as a pseudogene. CDR3 length: 17 amino acids. The CDR3 region has the DNA TGTGCCAGCAGACCCCGAACCTGCTGGGGGGGGGAGAATGGCTACACCTTC. Its translation is CASRPRTCWGGENGYTF.

The gene calls are TRBV5-8 and TRBJ2-5; 10 bases line up with TRBD2. With V trimmed by 3 bases and J by 2 bases, 7 bases remained unmatched. The CDR3 has 16 amino acids. Germline CDR1 is SGHTS and CDR2 is YDEGEE. The CDR3 DNA follows: TGTGCCAGCAGCTCACCGGGACTAGCGCCTCAAGAGACCCAGTACTTC. It is translated as CASSSPGLAPQETQYF.

The J gene is TRBJ2-7, the V gene TRBV18, with D perhaps TRBD2 (5 bases). Germline V gene lookup returns CDR1 KGHSH and CDR2 LQKENI. Trimming cost V 6 bases and J 3 bases, with 12 bases left between them. The CDR3 is 13 amino acids. The CDR3 DNA sequence: TGTGCCAGCTCTCCTAGGACTGACTACGAGCAGTACTTC. This translates into CASSPRTDYEQYF.

This chain uses TRBV19 with TRBJ2-1; tentatively, D is TRBD1 (5 bases). The CDR3 totals 10 residues. Germline lookup yields CDR1 LNHDA and CDR2 SQIVND (reference sequence). Trimming left V 8 bases short and J 9 bases short, with 8 bases between. CDR3 loop: CASGHLEQFF. Written as DNA, the CDR3 is TGTGCCAGTGGACACCTTGAGCAGTTCTTC.

This clone was observed once. The chain joins TRBV12-5 to TRBJ1-2; 8 bases are a match to TRBD1. Germline CDR1 reads LGHNT; CDR2 reads FRNRAP. The CDR3 spans 15 residues. V lost 2 bases, J lost 7 bases, and 9 bases stayed unmatched. The CDR3 DNA reads as TGTGCTAGTGGTTTGATTCAGACAGGGGCCGGTGGCTACACCTTC. This gives the protein CASGLIQTGAGGYTF.

The V and J genes are TRBV2 and TRBJ2-7; weak D call: TRBD2 (6 bases). Per the germline V gene, CDR1 is SNHLY and CDR2 is FYNNEI. The CDR3 is 12 residues long. V lost 3 bases to trimming and J lost 3 bases, with 6 bases between them. CDR3 coding DNA: TGTGCCAGCAGTGAGACTAGCTACGAGCAGTACTTC. Amino acid sequence: CASSETSYEQYF.

A note on this clone: The junction does not match germline at one end; this may be a read error. The chain couples TRBV7-8 to TRBJ2-1; 7 bases match TRBD2. Germline assignment: CDR1 SGHVS and CDR2 FQNEAQ. This CDR3 is built from 15 residues. The CDR3 is CASSLAEGSYNEQFF. The CDR3 DNA reads TGTGCCAGCAGCCTAGCGGAGGGGTCCTACAATGAGCAGTTCTTC.

The chain employs TRBV19 and TRBJ1-2; tentatively, D is TRBD1 (5 bases). The CDR3 is 15 residues long. Trimming took off 1 base at V and 6 bases at J, with 15 bases between the two ends. From germline, CDR1 is LNHDA and CDR2 SQIVND (reference sequence). The CDR3: CASSIGPAGWDGYTF. CDR3 coding DNA: TGTGCCAGTAGTATAGGCCCGGCAGGGTGGGATGGCTACACCTTC.

This clone was seen more than once but under ten times. The rearrangement links TRBV5-1 to TRBJ1-1; maybe TRBD1 (6 bases). CDR3 length equals 13 residues. V was cut by 2 bases and J by 8 bases, with 13 bases left in between. CDR1 and CDR2 from the germline V gene are SGHRS and YFSETQ. CDR3 sequence reads: CASSLHRELEAFF. DNA for the CDR3: TGCGCCAGCAGCTTACACAGGGAGTTAGAAGCTTTCTTT.

V usage is TRBV15 and J usage is TRBJ2-7, with 8 bases fitting TRBD1. Unmatched junction bases numbered 10, after V lost 3 bases and J lost 3 bases. CDR1 and CDR2 from the germline V gene are LNHNV and YYDKDF (reference sequence). The CDR3 sequence is 16 residues long. CDR3 protein: CATSRRPGQDDYEQYF. The CDR3 DNA follows: TGTGCCACCAGCAGGCGACCGGGACAGGACGACTACGAGCAGTACTTC.

V is TRBV11-3 and J is TRBJ1-3; 7 bases agree with TRBD1. CDR3 length: 15 amino acids. Germline CDR1 SGHNT, CDR2 YENEEA. V was clipped by 6 bases and J by 4 bases; unmatched bases: 9. Here the CDR3 DNA reads TGTGCCAGCAGTCTTGAGGGGGCGCCCGGAAACACCATATATTTT. Its translation: CASSLEGAPGNTIYF. Drawing the rest from reference TRBV11-3 and TRBJ1-3, the complete variable domain is EAGVVQSPRYKIIEKKQPVAFWCNPISGHNTLYWYLQNLGQGPELLIRYENEEAVDDSQLPKDRFSAERLKGVDSTLKIQPAELGDSAVYLCASSLEGAPGNTIYFGEGSWLTVV.

V usage is TRBV27 and J usage is TRBJ2-7, with no clear D. Germline lookup yields CDR1 MNHEY and CDR2 SMNVEV (reference sequence). CDR3 length: 11 residues. V gave up 9 bases and J gave up 5 bases, with 11 bases separating them. The DNA for the CDR3 is TGTGCCAGTCCTGGCCCTCACGAGCAGTACTTC. Translation gives CASPGPHEQYF.

As for this clone: Other DNA sequences in the same sample also yield this CDR3. The V and J genes are TRBV29-1 and TRBJ2-1, with D maybe TRBD2 (5 bases). The CDR3 consists of 10 residues. V was trimmed by 7 bases and J by 10 bases, leaving 11 bases between them. The germline gives CDR1 SQVTM, CDR2 ANQGSEA. The CDR3 region has the DNA TGCAGCGGAGGGTCCCGCGAGCAGTTCTTC. It translates to CSGGSREQFF.